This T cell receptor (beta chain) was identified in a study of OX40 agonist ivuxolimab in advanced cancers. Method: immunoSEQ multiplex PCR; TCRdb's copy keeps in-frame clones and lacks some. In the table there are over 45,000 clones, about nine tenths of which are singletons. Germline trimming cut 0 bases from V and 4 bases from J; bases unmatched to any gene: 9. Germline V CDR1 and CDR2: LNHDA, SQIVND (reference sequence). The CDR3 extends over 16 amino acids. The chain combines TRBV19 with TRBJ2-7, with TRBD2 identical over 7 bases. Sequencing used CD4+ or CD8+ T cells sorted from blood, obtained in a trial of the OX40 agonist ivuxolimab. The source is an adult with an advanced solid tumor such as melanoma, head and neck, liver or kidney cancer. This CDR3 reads CASSIDLASGRYEQYF. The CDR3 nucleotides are TGTGCCAGTAGTATAGATCTGGCTAGCGGACGGTACGAGCAGTACTTC.